The sequence of this T cell receptor beta chain was determined in a study of T-cell reconstitution after alpha-beta-depleted transplantation in children. Study outcomes and limitations: From newly produced T cells came most of the T-cell counts and diversity one year after transplant. Several hundred expanded graft clones reportedly supplied alpha-beta T cells about two months after transplant. Some patients' high day-60 TCRbeta diversity was attributed to recipient cells surviving conditioning.

V lost 1 base, J lost 0 bases, and 10 bases lay in between. CDR1 DFQATT and CDR2 SNEGSKA come from the germline V gene (reference sequence). The length of the CDR3 is 15 residues. Unique molecular identifiers featured in how the TCRbeta library was prepared. TCRdb reprocessed the PCR reads with MiXCR, giving one entry per CDR3 protein. The table records 480,000 or so distinct CDR3 sequences, more than 9% of them present only once. As to this clonotype: Its specificity is unknown.

This clonotype originated in a child aged 2 to 15 with inherited bone marrow failure, due to receive a stem cell transplant. This sample comprised PBMCs, obtained before TCRalphabeta/CD19-depleted stem cell transplant. The chain links TRBV20-1 to TRBJ2-1; D unclear. CDR3 DNA sequence: TGCAGTGCTAGAGCACTTCGGAGCTCCTACAATGAGCAGTTCTTC. It encodes CSARALRSSYNEQFF.